The 8 T cell receptor beta chains presented below share a single source sample, sequenced in a study of identifying expanded T cells in peripheral blood (dated by TCRdb to between 2018 and 2021). Receptor libraries were prepared by the immunoSEQ multiplex PCR assay. TCRdb re-hosts the immuneACCESS table, in-frame sequences only. Its copies lack some clones; in the studies checked, an unresolved V gene accounts for under half of them, and the cause for the rest is not known. The table for this sample lists about 52,000 clones; roughly 80% of them were counted only once. 12% to 15% of the sample is held by the ten biggest clonotypes. The sequencing sample was made of blood. The receptors originated from a person aged 18 to 75 in good health.

CDR3 nucleotide sequence: TGTGCCAGCAGTTACTCGAGCGGGGGGGCCGGGGAGCTGTTTTTT. Translated, it gives CASSYSSGGAGELFF. V gene TRBV6-6 combines with J gene TRBJ2-2; 10 bases line up with TRBD2. V was pared by 0 bases and J by 6 bases, with 1 base of the junction left unmatched. Germline assignment: CDR1 MNHNY and CDR2 SVGAGI (reference sequence). The CDR3 is made up of 15 amino acids.

The chain links TRBV6-6 to TRBJ2-7; 8 bases agree with TRBD1. The CDR3 loop spans 13 amino acids. The germline gives CDR1 MNHNY, CDR2 SVGAGI (reference sequence). V was pared by 5 bases and J by 3 bases, with 3 bases of the junction left unmatched. In nucleotides, the CDR3 is TGTGCCAGCAGTACCGGGACAGGCTACGAGCAGTACGTC. As protein: CASSTGTGYEQYV.

In its sample, this clone was seen once. The V call is TRBV6-5, the J call TRBJ2-7; TRBD1 might be the D (6 bases). Germline CDR1 is MNHEY and CDR2 is SVGAGI. V was clipped by 6 bases and J by 0 bases, with 12 bases between them. The CDR3 runs to 14 residues. CDR3 DNA sequence: TGTGCCAGCAGAGGCACAGGGCGCTCCTACGAGCAGTACTTC. This sequence encodes CASRGTGRSYEQYF.

This chain uses TRBV7-9 with TRBJ2-2; D perhaps matches TRBD2 (5 bases). From germline, CDR1 is SEHNR and CDR2 FQNEAQ (reference sequence). This CDR3 comprises 15 residues. Trimming shortened V by 0 bases and J by 4 bases, and 9 bases separated the two germline ends. The CDR3 protein is CASSLAEGSTGELFF. As DNA, the CDR3 is TGTGCCAGCAGCTTAGCAGAGGGAAGCACCGGGGAGCTGTTTTTT.

In this sample, this clone turned up a few times. The chain links TRBV18 to TRBJ1-6, with 7 bases lining up with TRBD1. The CDR3 consists of 14 residues. The V segment lost 6 bases and the J segment 5 bases; nucleotides outside the gene matches: 4. Per the germline V gene, CDR1 is KGHSH and CDR2 is LQKENI. CDR3 nucleotides: TGTGCCAGCTCGCGGGACAGAGATAATTCACCCCTCCACTTT. Its translation is CASSRDRDNSPLHF.

As to this clone: Other DNA sequences within the sample encode an identical CDR3. The V and J genes are TRBV7-3 and TRBJ1-1; D unclear. Germline CDR1 and CDR2: SGHTA and FQGTGA. The CDR3 consists of 13 residues. Trimming removed 5 bases from V and 1 base from J, with 8 bases in between. The CDR3 bases are TGTGCCAGCAGCCTGACTCCGAACACTGAAGCTTTCTTT. Protein sequence: CASSLTPNTEAFF.

The sample holds a few counts of this clone. The CDR3 spells CASSLNLLAKNIQYF. CDR3 DNA: TGTGCCAGCAGCTTAAATCTTCTAGCCAAAAACATTCAGTACTTC. The rearrangement uses TRBV7-2 and TRBJ2-4, with D unresolved. The CDR3 totals 15 residues. The germline V gene encodes CDR1 SGHTA and CDR2 FQGNSA. The germline V and J ends were trimmed by 2 bases and 0 bases, with 8 bases remaining between them.

This clone has a single count. The chain has TRBV6-1 and TRBJ2-3; D uncertain. The germline V gene encodes CDR1 MNHNS and CDR2 SASEGT. This CDR3 is built from 14 residues. Trimming removed 6 bases from V and 4 bases from J, with 14 bases in between. In DNA, the CDR3 is TGTGCCAGCAGCCCCAGGACCACATCAGATACGCAGTATTTT. Its protein product is CASSPRTTSDTQYF.